This T cell receptor beta chain was found in a study of cytomegalovirus exposure and HLA in healthy donors. Study-wide context: The roughly 130 validation repertoires used the same platform as the roughly 720 first-cohort repertoires (as reported by a later analysis).

Data came from immunoSEQ multiplex PCR; TCRdb stores just in-frame clones and leaves some out. Here the sample spans tens of thousands of clones, 90% to 95% being singletons. Separation from the approximately 670-subject first cohort characterized the roughly 120-subject validation cohort, to which the donors belonged. The V gene lost 4 bases and the J gene lost 7 bases, with 14 bases spanning the gap. This CDR3 spans 14 amino acids. Germline V CDR1 and CDR2: MGHDK, SYGVNS. A note on this clone: Its antigen is currently unknown.

Broader study findings: Around 160 TCR beta chains were listed as cytomegalovirus-associated.

The TCR sequence derives from a woman between 18 and 29 years old in good health and CMV-seronegative. The V and J genes are TRBV25-1 and TRBJ2-1; TRBD1 is a possible D gene (6 bases). The sample was PBMCs. The DNA for the CDR3 is TGTGCCAGCAGTGGGCAGGGGAGTTGGAATGAGCAGTTCTTC. This sequence encodes CASSGQGSWNEQFF.